The rows below give T cell receptor beta chains drawn from one sample of a study of T cell responses to AZD1222 COVID-19 vaccine. TCRdb keeps only in-frame clones here, not all; method: immunoSEQ multiplex PCR. This table holds approximately 92,000 clones, just over 85% found once. The sequences come from peripheral blood, collected on day 0 of AZD1222 vaccination. The source of these receptors is an adult in good health. Both conserved end residues are part of each CDR3. The D gene is left open where the match is weak.

>TRBV3-1/TRBV3-2|TRBD2|TRBJ2-1
TGTGCCAGCAGCCAACAAGCGGGGGGCGCCTACAATGAGCAGTTCTTC
CASSQQAGGAYNEQFF
>TRBV5-5|.|TRBJ2-2
TGTGCCAGCAGCTTGGGTGTGAACACCGGGGAGCTGTTTTTT
CASSLGVNTGELFF
>TRBV6-6|.|TRBJ1-5
TGTGCCAGCAGCCCGCCCAATCAGCCCCAGCATTTT
CASSPPNQPQHF
>TRBV3-1/TRBV3-2|.|TRBJ2-5
TGTGCCAGCAGCCAGTCTGAGACCCAGTACTTC
CASSQSETQYF
>TRBV6-5|TRBD2|TRBJ2-5
TGTGCCAGCAGGTGGAGCGGGGGTCAGACCCAGTACTTC
CASRWSGGQTQYF
>TRBV6-1|.|TRBJ2-3
TGTGCCAGCAGTGATATAGGGCCCGATACGCAGTATTTT
CASSDIGPDTQYF
>TRBV5-6|TRBD1|TRBJ1-2
TGTGCCAGCACCGGGACAGGGGATTTTTTTTATGGCTACACCTTC
CASTGTGDFFYGYTF
>TRBV6-5|.|TRBJ2-7
TGTGCCAGCAGCACGACCTACGAGCAGTACTTC
CASSTTYEQYF
>TRBV7-8|.|TRBJ2-7
TGTGCCAGCAGCTTAACCCTGACAGGGAGGGCCGAGCAGTACTTC
CASSLTLTGRAEQYF
>TRBV29-1|TRBD1|TRBJ2-7
TGCAGCGTTGTTAACAGGGGTTACGAGCAGTACTTC
CSVVNRGYEQYF
>TRBV3-1/TRBV3-2|.|TRBJ1-2
TGTGCCAGCAGCCCCCACGCCGCAGGGAACTATGGCTACACCTTC
CASSPHAAGNYGYTF
>TRBV19|TRBD1|TRBJ1-2
TGTGCCAGTAGTGGGACAGAATTACTGCCCTACACCTTC
CASSGTELLPYTF
>TRBV4-1|TRBD1|TRBJ2-2
TGCGCCAGCAGCCAAGAGTCCCCCGGGACAGGGGTCACCGGGGAGCTGTTTTTT
CASSQESPGTGVTGELFF
>TRBV3-1/TRBV3-2|.|TRBJ1-5
TGTGCCAGCAGCCAGGGAAATAGCAATCAGCCCCAGCATTTT
CASSQGNSNQPQHF
>TRBV2|.|TRBJ2-7
TGTGCCAGCAGCCGATCAGTCTCATGGGCCGAGCAGTACTTC
CASSRSVSWAEQYF
>TRBV7-8|TRBD2|TRBJ2-1
TGTGCCAGCAGCCCTAGCGGGGGGGGTTCAAATGAGCAGTTCTTC
CASSPSGGGSNEQFF
>TRBV4-1|TRBD1|TRBJ1-2
TGCGCCAGCAGCCAAGCCGGACAGGGAATAAACTATGGCTACACCTTC
CASSQAGQGINYGYTF
>TRBV10-2|.|TRBJ1-5
TGCGCCAGCAGGGGATTCGTGAATCAGCCCCAGCATTTT
CASRGFVNQPQHF
>TRBV7-6|.|TRBJ2-5
TGTGCCAGCAGCGCCAACCGGGGGCCGGGGGAGACCCAGTACTTC
CASSANRGPGETQYF
>TRBV5-1|TRBD2|TRBJ2-3
TGCGCCAGCAGCTTTAGCGGGGTATCCGATACGCAGTATTTT
CASSFSGVSDTQYF
>TRBV6-5|TRBD1|TRBJ1-1
TGTGCCAGCAGCCCAGGGGGTTTGAACACTGAAGCTTTCTTT
CASSPGGLNTEAFF
>TRBV10-2|.|TRBJ1-5
TGCGCCAGCAGTGATCTCGGGCAGGCAAGGCAGCCCCAGCATTTT
CASSDLGQARQPQHF
>TRBV10-3|.|TRBJ1-4
TGTGCCATCAGTGATCAGGGTTCGGACGAAAAACTGTTTTTT
CAISDQGSDEKLFF
>TRBV9|.|TRBJ2-1
TGTGCCAGCAGCGTAGGTAGTTTGACGGCTGGTGAGCAGTTCTTC
CASSVGSLTAGEQFF
>TRBV4-1|.|TRBJ1-1
TGCGCCAGCAGCCAAGATTCCGGACTATCGAACACTGAAGCTTTCTTT
CASSQDSGLSNTEAFF
>TRBV19|.|TRBJ1-3
TGTGCCAGTAGTATAGCAGGATCTGGAAACACCATATATTTT
CASSIAGSGNTIYF
>TRBV2|TRBD2|TRBJ2-3
TGTGCCAGCAGTGAAGCAAGACTAGCGGGAGCCCTTGGGGGTACGCAGTATTTT
CASSEARLAGALGGTQYF
>TRBV7-6|.|TRBJ2-3
TGTGCCAGCAGCCTAGGGGGTGGACGCGGCACAGATACGCAGTATTTT
CASSLGGGRGTDTQYF
>TRBV14|.|TRBJ1-1
TGTGCCAGCAGCCCCCTTGGGGGAGACACTGAAGCTTTCTTT
CASSPLGGDTEAFF
>TRBV7-2|TRBD1|TRBJ1-5
TGTGCCAGCAGCCCGAAGTCAGGGGGTCAGCCCCAGCATTTT
CASSPKSGGQPQHF
>TRBV30|.|TRBJ1-4
TGTGCCTGGAGGCAGGACAGAAATAATGAAAAACTGTTTTTT
CAWRQDRNNEKLFF
>TRBV6-5|TRBD1|TRBJ1-1
TGTGCCAGCAGTTCTATCGACAGGGGGAACACTGAAGCTTTCTTT
CASSSIDRGNTEAFF